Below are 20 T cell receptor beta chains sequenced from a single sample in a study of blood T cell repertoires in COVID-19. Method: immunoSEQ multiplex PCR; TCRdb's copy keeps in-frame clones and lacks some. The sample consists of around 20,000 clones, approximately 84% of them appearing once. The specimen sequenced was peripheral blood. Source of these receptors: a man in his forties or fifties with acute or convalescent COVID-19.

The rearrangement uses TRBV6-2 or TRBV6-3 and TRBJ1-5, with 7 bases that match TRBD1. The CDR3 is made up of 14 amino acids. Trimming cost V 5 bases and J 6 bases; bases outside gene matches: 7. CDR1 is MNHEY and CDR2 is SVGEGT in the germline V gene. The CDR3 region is CASSRDRRSQPQHF. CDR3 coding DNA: TGTGCCAGCAGTCGGGACAGAAGATCTCAGCCCCAGCATTTT.

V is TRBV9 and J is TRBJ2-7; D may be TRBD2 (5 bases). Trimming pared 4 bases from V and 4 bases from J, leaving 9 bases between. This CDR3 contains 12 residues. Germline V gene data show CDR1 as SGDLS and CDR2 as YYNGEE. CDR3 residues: CASSPTGYEQYF. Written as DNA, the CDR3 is TGTGCCAGCAGCCCGACGGGGTACGAGCAGTACTTC.

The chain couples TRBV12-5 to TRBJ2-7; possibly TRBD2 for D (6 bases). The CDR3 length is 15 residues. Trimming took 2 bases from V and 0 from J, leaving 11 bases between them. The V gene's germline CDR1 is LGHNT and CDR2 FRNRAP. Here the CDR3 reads CASGLLARSSYEQYF. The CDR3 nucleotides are TGTGCTAGTGGTTTGCTAGCGCGGAGCTCCTACGAGCAGTACTTC.

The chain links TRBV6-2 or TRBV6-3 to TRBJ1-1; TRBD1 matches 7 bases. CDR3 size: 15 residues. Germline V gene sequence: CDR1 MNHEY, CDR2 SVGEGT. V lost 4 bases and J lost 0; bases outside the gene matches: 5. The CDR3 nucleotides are TGTGCCAGCAGTTCTTGGACAGGTATGAACACTGAAGCTTTCTTT. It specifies CASSSWTGMNTEAFF.

The CDR3 bases are TGTGCCAGCAGCTTTACCACTTCGGATACGCAGTATTTT. Protein product: CASSFTTSDTQYF. The rearrangement links TRBV11-3 to TRBJ2-3; D is undetermined. This CDR3 is 13 amino acids long. From germline, CDR1 is SGHNT and CDR2 YENEEA. Trimming shortened V by 3 bases and J by 6 bases, and 10 bases separated the two germline ends. The full variable domain, rest sourced from reference TRBV11-3 and TRBJ2-3, is EAGVVQSPRYKIIEKKQPVAFWCNPISGHNTLYWYLQNLGQGPELLIRYENEEAVDDSQLPKDRFSAERLKGVDSTLKIQPAELGDSAVYLCASSFTTSDTQYFGPGTRLTVL.

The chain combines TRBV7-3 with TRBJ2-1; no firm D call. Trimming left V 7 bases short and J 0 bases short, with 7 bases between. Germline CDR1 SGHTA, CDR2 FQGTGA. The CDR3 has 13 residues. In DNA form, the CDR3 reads TGTGCCAGCACCGCAGGCTCCTACAATGAGCAGTTCTTC. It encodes CASTAGSYNEQFF.

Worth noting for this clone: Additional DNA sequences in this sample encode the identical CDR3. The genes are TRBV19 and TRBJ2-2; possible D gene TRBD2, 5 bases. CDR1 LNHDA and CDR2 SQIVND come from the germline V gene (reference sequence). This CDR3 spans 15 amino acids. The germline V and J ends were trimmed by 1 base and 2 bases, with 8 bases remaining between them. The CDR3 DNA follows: TGTGCCAGTAGTATAGTGAGGGCTAACACCGGGGAGCTGTTTTTT. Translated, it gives CASSIVRANTGELFF.

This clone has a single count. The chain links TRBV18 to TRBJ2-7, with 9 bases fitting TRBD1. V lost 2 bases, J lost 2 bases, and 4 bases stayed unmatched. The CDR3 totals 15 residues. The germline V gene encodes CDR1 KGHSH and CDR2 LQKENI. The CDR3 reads CASSPATGGPYEQYF. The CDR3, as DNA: TGTGCCAGCTCACCAGCGACAGGGGGTCCCTACGAGCAGTACTTC.

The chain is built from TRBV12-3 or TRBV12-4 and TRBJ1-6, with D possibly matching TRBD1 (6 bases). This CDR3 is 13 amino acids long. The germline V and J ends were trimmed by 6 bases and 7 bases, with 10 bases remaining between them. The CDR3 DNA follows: TGTGCCAGCAGATCTACAGGGAATTCACCCCTCCACTTT. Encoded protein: CASRSTGNSPLHF.

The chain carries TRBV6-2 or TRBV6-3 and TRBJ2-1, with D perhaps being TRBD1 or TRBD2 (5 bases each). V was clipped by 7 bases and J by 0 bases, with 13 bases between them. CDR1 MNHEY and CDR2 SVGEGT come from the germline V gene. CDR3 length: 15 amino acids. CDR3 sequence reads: CASIPGRSSYNEQFF. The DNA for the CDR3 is TGTGCCAGCATCCCGGGGCGGAGCTCCTACAATGAGCAGTTCTTC.

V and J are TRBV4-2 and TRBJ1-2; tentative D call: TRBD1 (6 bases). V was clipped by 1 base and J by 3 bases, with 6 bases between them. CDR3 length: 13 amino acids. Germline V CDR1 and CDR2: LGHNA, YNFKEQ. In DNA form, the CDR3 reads TGTGCCAGCAGCCAAGGACAGGACTATGGCTACACCTTC. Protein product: CASSQGQDYGYTF.

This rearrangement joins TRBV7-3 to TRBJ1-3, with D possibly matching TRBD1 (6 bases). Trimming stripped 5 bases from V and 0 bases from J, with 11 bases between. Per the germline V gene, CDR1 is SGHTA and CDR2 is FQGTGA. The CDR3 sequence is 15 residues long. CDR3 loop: CASSPGQNSGNTIYF. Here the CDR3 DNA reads TGTGCCAGCAGCCCAGGACAGAACTCTGGAAACACCATATATTTT.

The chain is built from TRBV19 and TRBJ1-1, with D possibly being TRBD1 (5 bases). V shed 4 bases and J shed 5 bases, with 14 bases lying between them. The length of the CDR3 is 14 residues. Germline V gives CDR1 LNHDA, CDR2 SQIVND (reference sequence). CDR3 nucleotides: TGTGCCAGTAGTAACATGGGGGGGGAAACTGAAGCTTTCTTT. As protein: CASSNMGGETEAFF.

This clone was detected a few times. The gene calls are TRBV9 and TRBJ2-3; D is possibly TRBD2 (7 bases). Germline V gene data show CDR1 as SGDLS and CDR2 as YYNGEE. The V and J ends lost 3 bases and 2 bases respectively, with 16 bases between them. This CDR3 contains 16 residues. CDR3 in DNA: TGTGCCAGCAGCGAAGGAGGGGGGGCCCACACAGATACGCAGTATTTT. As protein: CASSEGGGAHTDTQYF.

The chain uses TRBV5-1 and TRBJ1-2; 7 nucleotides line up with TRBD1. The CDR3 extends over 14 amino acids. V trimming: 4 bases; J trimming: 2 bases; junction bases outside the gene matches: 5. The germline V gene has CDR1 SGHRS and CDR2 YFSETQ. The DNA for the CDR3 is TGCGCCAGCAGCGCTGTACAGGGGAACTATGGCTACACCTTC. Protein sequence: CASSAVQGNYGYTF. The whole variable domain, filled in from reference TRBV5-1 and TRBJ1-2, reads KAGVTQTPRYLIKTRGQQVTLSCSPISGHRSVSWYQQTPGQGLQFLFEYFSETQRNKGNFPGRFSGRQFSNSRSEMNVSTLELGDSALYLCASSAVQGNYGYTFGSGTRLTVV.

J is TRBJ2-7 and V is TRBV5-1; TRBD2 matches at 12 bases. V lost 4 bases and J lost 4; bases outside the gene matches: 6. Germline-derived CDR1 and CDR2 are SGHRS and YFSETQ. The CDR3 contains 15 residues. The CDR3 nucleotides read TGCGCCAGCAGCAGCGGACTAGCGGGACTGTACGAGCAGTACTTC. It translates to CASSSGLAGLYEQYF.

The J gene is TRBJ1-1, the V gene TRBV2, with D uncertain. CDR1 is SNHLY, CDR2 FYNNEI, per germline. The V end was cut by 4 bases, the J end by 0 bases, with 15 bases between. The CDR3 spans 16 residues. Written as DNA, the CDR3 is TGTGCCAGCAGTGTCAACGCAGAGGGTATGAACACTGAAGCTTTCTTT. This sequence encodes CASSVNAEGMNTEAFF.

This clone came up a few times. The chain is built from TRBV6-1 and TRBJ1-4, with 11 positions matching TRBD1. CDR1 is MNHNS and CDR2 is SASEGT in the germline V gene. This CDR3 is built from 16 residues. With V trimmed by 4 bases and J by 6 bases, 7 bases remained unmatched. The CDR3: CASSATGTGGDEKLFF. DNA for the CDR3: TGTGCCAGCAGTGCTACCGGGACAGGGGGTGATGAAAAACTGTTTTTT.

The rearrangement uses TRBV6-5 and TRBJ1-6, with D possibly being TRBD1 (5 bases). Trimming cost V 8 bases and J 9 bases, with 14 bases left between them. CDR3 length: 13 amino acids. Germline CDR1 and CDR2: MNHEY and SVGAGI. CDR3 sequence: CASRRGVGSPLHF. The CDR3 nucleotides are TGTGCCAGCCGGCGGGGGGTGGGTTCACCCCTCCACTTT.

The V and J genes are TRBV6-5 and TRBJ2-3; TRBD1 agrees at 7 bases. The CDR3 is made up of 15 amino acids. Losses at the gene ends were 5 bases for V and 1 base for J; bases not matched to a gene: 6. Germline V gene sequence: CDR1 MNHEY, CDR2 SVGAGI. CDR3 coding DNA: TGTGCCAGCAGTACGAACACAGGGGGCACAGATACGCAGTATTTT. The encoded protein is CASSTNTGGTDTQYF.